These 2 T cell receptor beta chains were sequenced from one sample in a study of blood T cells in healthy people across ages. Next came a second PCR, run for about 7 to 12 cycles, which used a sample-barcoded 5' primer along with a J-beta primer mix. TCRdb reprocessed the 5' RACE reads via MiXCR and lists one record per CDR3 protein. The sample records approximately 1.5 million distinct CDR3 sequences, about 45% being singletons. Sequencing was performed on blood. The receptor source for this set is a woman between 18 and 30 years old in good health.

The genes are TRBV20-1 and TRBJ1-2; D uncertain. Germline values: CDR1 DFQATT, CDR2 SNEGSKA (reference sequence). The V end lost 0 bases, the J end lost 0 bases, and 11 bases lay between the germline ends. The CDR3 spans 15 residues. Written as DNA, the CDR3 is TGCAGTGCTAGAGATCCGGGAGGACCTAACTATGGCTACACCTTC. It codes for CSARDPGGPNYGYTF.

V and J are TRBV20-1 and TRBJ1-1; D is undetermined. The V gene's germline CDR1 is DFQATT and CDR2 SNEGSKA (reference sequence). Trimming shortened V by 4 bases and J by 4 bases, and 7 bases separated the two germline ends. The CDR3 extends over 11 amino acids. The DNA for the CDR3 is TGCAGTGCTACCAGAGGCACTGAAGCTTTCTTT. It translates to CSATRGTEAFF.